One sample yielded the 5 T cell receptor beta chains listed below, sequenced in a study of CD8+ T cells in alopecia areata. Cells pooled from cutaneous lymph nodes were sorted on CD4, CD8alpha, NKG2D, NKG2ACE and other markers. It was cDNA, reverse transcribed from extracted RNA, that served as the sequencing template. Profiling relied on immunoSEQ multiplex PCR, and the TCRdb table lists in-frame clones only, not all of them. This sample has about 270,000 clones and no singletons, with 1.2% in the ten largest. Sequencing was carried out using CD4+ T cells sorted from a lymph node. The receptors derive from a C3H/HeJ mouse with alopecia areata. MHC haplotype here: H2-k.

A remark on this clone: Mouse germline and gene names are used. Sequencing ends 4 residues short of the CDR3 end; the germline J gene provides the rest. The V call is TRBV13-3, the J call TRBJ2-5; no clear D gene. V was clipped by 3 bases and J by 1 base, with 9 bases between them. The length of the CDR3 is 14 residues. Germline values: CDR1 NNHDY, CDR2 SYVADS. CDR3 in amino acids: CASSVSQYQDTQYF. Incomplete CDR3 DNA: TGTGCCAGCAGTGTCTCGCAGTACCAAGAC.

To note about this clone: Any gene name here is a mouse gene name. Read data end 3 residues before the CDR3 end; the end is taken from the germline J gene. The gene calls are TRBV1 and TRBJ1-6; TRBD1 matches 9 bases. TRBJ1-6 is an open reading frame, and its role is uncertain. J gave up 9 bases and V 1 base, and 4 bases lay outside the gene matches. The CDR3 consists of 15 residues. Germline CDR1 NSQYPW, CDR2 LRSPGD (reference sequence). CDR3 in amino acids: CTCSAAGTGFSPLYF. The covered CDR3 bases are TGCACCTGCAGTGCAGCCGGGACAGGGTTTTCGCCC.

As for this clone: Gene names and germline refer to mouse. From the germline J gene comes the end of the CDR3, since the read stops 4 residues before it. The chain couples TRBV13-1 to TRBJ1-2; 11 nucleotides align to TRBD1. CDR1 is NSHNY, CDR2 SYGAGN, per germline. The CDR3 contains 16 residues. V shed 2 bases, J shed 0 bases, and the junction held 3 bases outside the gene matches. The CDR3 loop reads CASSEGTGGANSDYTF. The part of the CDR3 DNA that was read is TGTGCCAGCAGTGAAGGGACAGGGGGTGCAAACTCC.

To note about this clone: Genes and germline are mouse. The read halts 4 residues ahead of the CDR3 end, with the missing end drawn from the germline J gene. This specimen includes other DNA sequences encoding the same CDR3. The chain employs TRBV14 and TRBJ2-2, with 7 nucleotides matching TRBD1. This CDR3 spans 14 amino acids. V shed 4 bases, J shed 3 bases, and the junction held 3 bases outside the gene matches. Germline CDR1 and CDR2: SGHDT and FRDEAV. The CDR3 sequence: CASSRTGDTGQLYF. CDR3 DNA, as far as it was read: TGTGCCAGCAGTCGCACAGGGGACACCGGG.

Concerning this clone: The gene symbols are mouse symbols. The sequenced fragment ends 4 residues before the CDR3 boundary, so the rest is inferred from the germline J gene. J is TRBJ1-2 and V is TRBV5; D not certain. CDR1 and CDR2 (germline): LGHNA, YNLKQL (reference sequence). This CDR3 contains 14 residues. Trimming shortened V by 2 bases and J by 1 base, and 8 bases separated the two germline ends. The CDR3 is CASSQIWGNSDYTF. The DNA read from the CDR3 is TGTGCCAGCAGCCAAATATGGGGAAACTCC.